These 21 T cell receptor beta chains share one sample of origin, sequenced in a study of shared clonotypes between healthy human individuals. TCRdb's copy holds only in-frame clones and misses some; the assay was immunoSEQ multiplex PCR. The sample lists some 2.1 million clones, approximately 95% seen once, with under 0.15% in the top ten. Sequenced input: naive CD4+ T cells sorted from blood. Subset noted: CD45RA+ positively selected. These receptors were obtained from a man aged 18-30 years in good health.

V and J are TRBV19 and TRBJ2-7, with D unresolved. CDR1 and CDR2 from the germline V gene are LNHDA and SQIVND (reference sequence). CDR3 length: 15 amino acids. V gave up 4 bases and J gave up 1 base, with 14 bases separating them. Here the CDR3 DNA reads TGTGCCAGTAGTACGGCCGATAAGAGGTCCTACGAGCAGTACTTC. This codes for CASSTADKRSYEQYF.

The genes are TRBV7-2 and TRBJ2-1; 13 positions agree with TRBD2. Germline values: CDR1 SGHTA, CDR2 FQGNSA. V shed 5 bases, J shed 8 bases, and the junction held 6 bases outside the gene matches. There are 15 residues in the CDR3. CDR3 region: CASSLGTSGVDEQFF. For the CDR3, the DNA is TGTGCCAGCAGCCTTGGGACTAGCGGGGTCGATGAGCAGTTCTTC. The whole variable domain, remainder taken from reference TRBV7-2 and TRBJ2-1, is GAGVSQSPSNKVTEKGKDVELRCDPISGHTALYWYRQSLGQGLEFLIYFQGNSAPDKSGLPSDRFSAERTGGSVSTLTIQRTQQEDSAVYLCASSLGTSGVDEQFFGPGTRLTVL.

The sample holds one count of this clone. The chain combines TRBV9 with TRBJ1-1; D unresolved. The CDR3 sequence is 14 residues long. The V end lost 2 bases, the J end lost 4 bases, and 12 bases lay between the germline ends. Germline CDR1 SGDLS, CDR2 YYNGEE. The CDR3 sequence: CASSVQATATEAFF. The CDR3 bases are TGTGCCAGCAGCGTTCAGGCCACGGCCACTGAAGCTTTCTTT.

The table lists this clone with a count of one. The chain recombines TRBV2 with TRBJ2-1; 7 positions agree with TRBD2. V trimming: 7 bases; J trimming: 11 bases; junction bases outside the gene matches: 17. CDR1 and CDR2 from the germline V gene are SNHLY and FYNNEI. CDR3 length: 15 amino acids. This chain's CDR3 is CASTEDTAGSLKQFF. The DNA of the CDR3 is TGTGCCAGCACCGAGGATACAGCGGGATCACTCAAGCAGTTCTTC.

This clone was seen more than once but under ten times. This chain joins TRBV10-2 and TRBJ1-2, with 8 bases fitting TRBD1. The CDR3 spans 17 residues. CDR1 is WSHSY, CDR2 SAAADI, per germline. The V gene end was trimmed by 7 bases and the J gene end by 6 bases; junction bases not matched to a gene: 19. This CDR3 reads CASTLPGGQGALNGYTF. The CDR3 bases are TGCGCCAGCACCCTCCCGGGGGGGCAGGGGGCTTTGAATGGCTACACCTTC.

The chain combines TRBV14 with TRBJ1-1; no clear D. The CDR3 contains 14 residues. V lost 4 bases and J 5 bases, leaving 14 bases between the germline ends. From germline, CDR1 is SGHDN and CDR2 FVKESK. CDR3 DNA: TGTGCCAGCAGCCCCTACACCGGAGGGACTGAAGCTTTCTTT. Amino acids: CASSPYTGGTEAFF. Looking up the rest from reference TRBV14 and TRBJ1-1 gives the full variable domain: EAGVTQFPSHSVIEKGQTVTLRCDPISGHDNLYWYRRVMGKEIKFLLHFVKESKQDESGMPNNRFLAERTGGTYSTLKVQPAELEDSGVYFCASSPYTGGTEAFFGQGTRLTVV.

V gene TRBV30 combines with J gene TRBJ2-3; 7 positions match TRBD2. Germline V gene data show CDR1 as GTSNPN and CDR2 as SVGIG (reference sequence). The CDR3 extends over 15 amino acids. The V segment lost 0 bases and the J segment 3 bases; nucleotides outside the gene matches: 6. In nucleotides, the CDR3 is TGTGCCTGGAGTGTGGGCGGGAGAGAGACAGATACGCAGTATTTT. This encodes CAWSVGGRETDTQYF.

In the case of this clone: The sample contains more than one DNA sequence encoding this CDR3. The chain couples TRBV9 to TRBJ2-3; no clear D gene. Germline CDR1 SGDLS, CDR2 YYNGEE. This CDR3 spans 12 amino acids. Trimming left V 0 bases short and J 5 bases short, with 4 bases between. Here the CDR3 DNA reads TGTGCCAGCAGCGTAGACGGAGATACGCAGTATTTT. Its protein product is CASSVDGDTQYF.

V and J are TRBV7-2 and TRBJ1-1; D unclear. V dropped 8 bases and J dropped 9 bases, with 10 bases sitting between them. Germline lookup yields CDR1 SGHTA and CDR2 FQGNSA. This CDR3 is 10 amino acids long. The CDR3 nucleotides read TGTGCCAGCGTCGATCTAAAAGCTTTCTTT. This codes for CASVDLKAFF.

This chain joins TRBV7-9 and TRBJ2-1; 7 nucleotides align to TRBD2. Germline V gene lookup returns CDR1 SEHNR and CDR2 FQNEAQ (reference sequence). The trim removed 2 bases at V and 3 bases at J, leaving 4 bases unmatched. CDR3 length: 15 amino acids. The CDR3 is CASSLQLAVYNEQFF. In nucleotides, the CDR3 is TGTGCCAGCAGCTTACAGCTAGCGGTCTACAATGAGCAGTTCTTC.

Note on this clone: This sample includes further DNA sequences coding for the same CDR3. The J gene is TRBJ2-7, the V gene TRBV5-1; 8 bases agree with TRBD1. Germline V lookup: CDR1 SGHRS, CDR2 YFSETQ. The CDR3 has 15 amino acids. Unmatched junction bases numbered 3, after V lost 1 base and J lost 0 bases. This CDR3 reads CASSLTGGSSYEQYF. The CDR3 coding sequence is TGCGCCAGCAGCTTGACAGGGGGGAGCTCCTACGAGCAGTACTTC.

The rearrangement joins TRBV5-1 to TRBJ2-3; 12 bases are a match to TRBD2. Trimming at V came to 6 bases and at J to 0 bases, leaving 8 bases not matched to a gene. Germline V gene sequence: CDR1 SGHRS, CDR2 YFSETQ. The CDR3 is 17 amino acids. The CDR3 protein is CASTELAGGFSTDTQYF. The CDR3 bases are TGCGCCAGCACCGAACTAGCGGGGGGCTTTAGCACAGATACGCAGTATTTT.

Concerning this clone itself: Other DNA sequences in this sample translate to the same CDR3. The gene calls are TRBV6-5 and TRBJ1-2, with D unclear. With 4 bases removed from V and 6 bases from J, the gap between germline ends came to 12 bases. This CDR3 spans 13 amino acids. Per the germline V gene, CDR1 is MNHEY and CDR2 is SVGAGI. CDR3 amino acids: CASSSWTANGYTF. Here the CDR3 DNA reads TGTGCCAGCAGTTCTTGGACGGCTAATGGCTACACCTTC.

CDR3 sequence: CASSPRGAGLSSYNSPLHF. CDR3 in DNA: TGTGCCAGCTCACCAAGGGGAGCGGGACTGAGCTCCTATAATTCACCCCTCCACTTT. The chain employs TRBV18 and TRBJ1-6, with D maybe TRBD1 (5 bases). The germline V gene encodes CDR1 KGHSH and CDR2 LQKENI. The V end was cut by 2 bases, the J end by 0 bases, with 17 bases between. The CDR3 spans 19 residues.

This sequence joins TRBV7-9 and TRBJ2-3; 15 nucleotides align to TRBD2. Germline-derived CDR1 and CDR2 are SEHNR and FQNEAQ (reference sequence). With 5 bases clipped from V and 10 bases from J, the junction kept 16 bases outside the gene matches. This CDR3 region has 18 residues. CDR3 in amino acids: CASSTAGGTSGRLAAQYF. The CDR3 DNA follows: TGTGCCAGCAGCACCGCCGGGGGGACTAGCGGGAGGTTAGCGGCGCAGTATTTT.

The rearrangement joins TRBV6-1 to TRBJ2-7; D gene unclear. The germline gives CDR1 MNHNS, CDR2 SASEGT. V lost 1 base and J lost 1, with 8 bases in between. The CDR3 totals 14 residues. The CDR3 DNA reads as TGTGCCAGCAGTGAAGGGCGGCAGTCCTACGAGCAGTACTTC. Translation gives CASSEGRQSYEQYF.

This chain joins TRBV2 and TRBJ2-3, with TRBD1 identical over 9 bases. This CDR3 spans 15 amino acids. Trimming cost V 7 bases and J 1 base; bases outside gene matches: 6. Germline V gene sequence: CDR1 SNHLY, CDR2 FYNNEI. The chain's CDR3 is CASTSRDRGTDTQYF. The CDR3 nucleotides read TGTGCCAGCACCAGCCGGGACAGGGGCACAGATACGCAGTATTTT.

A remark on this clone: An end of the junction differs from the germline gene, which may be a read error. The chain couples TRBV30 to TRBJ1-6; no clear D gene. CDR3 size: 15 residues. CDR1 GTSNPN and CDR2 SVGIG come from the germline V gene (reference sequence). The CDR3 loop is CAWSTIRSYNPPLHF. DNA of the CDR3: TGTGCCTGGAGTACGATTCGGTCCTATAATCCACCCCTCCACTTT.

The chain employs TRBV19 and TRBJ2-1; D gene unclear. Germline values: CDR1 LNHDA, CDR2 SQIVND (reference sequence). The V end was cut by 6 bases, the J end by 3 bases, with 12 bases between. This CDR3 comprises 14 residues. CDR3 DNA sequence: TGTGCCAGTAGACGAGAGGCCGGCTACAATGAGCAGTTCTTC. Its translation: CASRREAGYNEQFF.

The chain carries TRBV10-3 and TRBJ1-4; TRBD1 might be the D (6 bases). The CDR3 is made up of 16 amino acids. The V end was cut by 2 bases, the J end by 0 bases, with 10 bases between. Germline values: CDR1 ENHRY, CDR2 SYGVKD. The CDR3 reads CAISEGGHSTNEKLFF. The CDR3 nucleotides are TGTGCCATCAGTGAGGGGGGACACTCAACTAATGAAAAACTGTTTTTT.

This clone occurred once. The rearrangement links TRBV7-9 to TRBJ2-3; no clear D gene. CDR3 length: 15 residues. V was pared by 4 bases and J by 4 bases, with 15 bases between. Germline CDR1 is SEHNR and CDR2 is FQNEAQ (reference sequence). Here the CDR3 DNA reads TGTGCCAGCAGCTCCCAGGTGGCCCGGGCAGATACGCAGTATTTT. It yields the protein CASSSQVARADTQYF.